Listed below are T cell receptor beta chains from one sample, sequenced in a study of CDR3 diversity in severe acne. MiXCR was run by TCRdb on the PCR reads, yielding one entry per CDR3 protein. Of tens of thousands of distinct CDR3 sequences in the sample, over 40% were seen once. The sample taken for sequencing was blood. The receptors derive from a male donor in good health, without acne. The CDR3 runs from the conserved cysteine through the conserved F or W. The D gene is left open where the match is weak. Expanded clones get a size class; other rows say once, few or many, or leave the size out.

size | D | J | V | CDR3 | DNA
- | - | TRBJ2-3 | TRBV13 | CASSLGVAEGRDTQYF | TGTGCCAGCAGCTTAGGAGTAGCGGAGGGGCGTGATACGCAGTATTTT
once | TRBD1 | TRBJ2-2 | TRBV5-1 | CASSEGQGSTGELFF | TGCGCCAGCAGCGAGGGACAGGGTTCCACCGGGGAGCTGTTTTTT
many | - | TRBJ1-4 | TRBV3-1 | CASSQGFSEKLFF | TGTGCCAGCAGCCAGGGGTTTAGTGAAAAACTGTTTTTT
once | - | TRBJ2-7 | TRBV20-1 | CSARGAGYEQYF | TGCAGTGCTCGGGGGGCTGGCTACGAGCAGTACTTC
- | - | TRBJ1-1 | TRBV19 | CASRGRGIGNTEAFF | TGTGCCAGTAGAGGCAGGGGAATTGGGAACACTGAAGCTTTCTTT
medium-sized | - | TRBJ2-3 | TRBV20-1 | CSASSGSTDTQYF | TGCAGTGCTAGCTCAGGGAGCACAGATACGCAGTATTTT
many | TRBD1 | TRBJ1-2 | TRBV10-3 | CAIRLGTVANYGYTF | TGTGCCATCAGACTCGGGACAGTAGCTAACTATGGCTACACCTTC
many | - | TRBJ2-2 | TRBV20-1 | CSARRQNTGELFF | TGCAGTGCTAGACGACAGAACACCGGGGAGCTGTTTTTT
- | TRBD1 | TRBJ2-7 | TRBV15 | CATSSVGQGGGRYEQYF | TGTGCCACCAGCAGCGTAGGACAGGGGGGCGGGAGATACGAGCAGTACTTC
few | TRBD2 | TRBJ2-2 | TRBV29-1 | CSVGTSGTWGELFF | TGCAGCGTGGGGACTAGCGGGACCTGGGGGGAGCTGTTTTTT
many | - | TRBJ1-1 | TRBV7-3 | CASSSGEGTEAFF | TGTGCCAGCAGCTCGGGGGAGGGGACTGAAGCTTTCTTT
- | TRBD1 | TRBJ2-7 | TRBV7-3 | CASSVGQGTYEQYF | TGTGCCAGCAGCGTCGGACAGGGGACCTACGAGCAGTACTTC
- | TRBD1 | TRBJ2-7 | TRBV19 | CASSIWGQTFPYEQYF | TGTGCCAGTAGTATCTGGGGACAGACATTTCCCTACGAGCAGTACTTC
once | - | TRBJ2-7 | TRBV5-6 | CASEKGGQDPQQYF | TGTGCCAGCGAAAAGGGGGGGCAGGACCCCCAGCAGTACTTC
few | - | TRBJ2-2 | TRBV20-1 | CSATRSGELFF | TGCAGTGCGACCAGGTCCGGGGAGCTGTTTTTT
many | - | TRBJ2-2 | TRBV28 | CASMGASTGELFF | TGTGCCAGCATGGGAGCATCCACCGGGGAGCTGTTTTTT
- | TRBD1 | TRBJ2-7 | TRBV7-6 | CAIHNRDRAYEQYF | TGTGCCATCCACAACCGGGACAGGGCCTACGAGCAGTACTTC
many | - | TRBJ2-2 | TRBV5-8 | CASSSQGTGELFF | TGTGCCAGCAGCTCCCAGGGAACCGGGGAGCTGTTTTTT
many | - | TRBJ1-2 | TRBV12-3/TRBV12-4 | CASSLGGSGYTF | TGTGCCAGCAGTTTAGGCGGCAGTGGCTACACCTTC
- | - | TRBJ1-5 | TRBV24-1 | CASSQTGGWNHPQHF | TGTGCCAGCAGTCAGACGGGGGGGTGGAATCACCCCCAGCATTTT
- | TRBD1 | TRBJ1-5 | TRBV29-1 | CSVEEDRASQPQHF | TGCAGCGTTGAAGAGGACAGGGCTTCGCAGCCCCAGCATTTT
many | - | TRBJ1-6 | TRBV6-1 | CASRGSGSSYNSPLHF | TGTGCCAGCAGGGGTTCAGGGAGCTCCTATAATTCACCCCTCCACTTT
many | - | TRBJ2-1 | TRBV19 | CASRTPGQNYNEQFF | TGTGCCAGTCGAACCCCCGGGCAGAACTACAATGAGCAGTTCTTC
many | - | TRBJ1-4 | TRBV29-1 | CSVDPGRDEKLFF | TGCAGCGTTGATCCAGGAAGAGATGAAAAACTGTTTTTT
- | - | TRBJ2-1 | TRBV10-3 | CAIRDGQSDEQFF | TGTGCCATCAGAGACGGACAGTCCGATGAGCAGTTCTTC
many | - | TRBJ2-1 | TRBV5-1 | CASSLISGRSDEQFF | TGCGCCAGCAGCTTGATTTCGGGCAGGTCGGATGAGCAGTTCTTC
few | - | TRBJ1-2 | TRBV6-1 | CASSQQGNYGYTF | TGTGCCAGCAGCCAGCAGGGCAACTATGGCTACACCTTC
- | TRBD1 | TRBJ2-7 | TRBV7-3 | CASSLARTGASSYEQYF | TGTGCCAGCAGCTTAGCCAGGACAGGGGCCAGCTCCTACGAGCAGTACTTC
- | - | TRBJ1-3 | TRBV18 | CASSPVQASGNTIYF | TGTGCCAGCTCACCCGTACAGGCCTCTGGAAACACCATATATTTT
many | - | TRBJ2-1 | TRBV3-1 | CASSQDFASEKFF | TGTGCCAGCAGCCAAGATTTCGCTAGCGAAAAGTTCTTC
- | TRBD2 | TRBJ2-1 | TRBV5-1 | CASSPTSGRTEQFF | TGCGCCAGCAGCCCGACTAGCGGGAGGACTGAGCAGTTCTTC
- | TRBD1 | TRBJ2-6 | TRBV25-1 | CASGSDRDPLDGADVLTF | TGTGCCAGCGGTTCTGACAGGGACCCCCTGGATGGGGCCGACGTCCTGACTTTC
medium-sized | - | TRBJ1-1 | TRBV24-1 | CATSPRSDTEAFF | TGTGCCACCAGTCCTCGGTCGGACACTGAAGCTTTCTTT
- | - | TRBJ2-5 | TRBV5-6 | CASSLDQTETQYF | TGTGCCAGCAGCTTGGACCAAACAGAGACCCAGTACTTC
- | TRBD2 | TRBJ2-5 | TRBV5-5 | CASSQGTSGRLGETQYF | TGTGCCAGCAGTCAGGGGACTAGCGGGAGATTGGGGGAGACCCAGTACTTC
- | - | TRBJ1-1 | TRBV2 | CVSSYVGTEAFF | TGTGTCAGCAGTTACGTGGGCACTGAAGCTTTCTTT
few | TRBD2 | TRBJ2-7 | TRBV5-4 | CASSLGLAEYEQYF | TGTGCCAGCAGCTTGGGACTAGCGGAATACGAGCAGTACTTC
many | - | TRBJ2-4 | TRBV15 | CATRRDRGLGNIQYF | TGTGCCACCAGGAGAGACCGGGGGTTGGGAAACATTCAGTACTTC
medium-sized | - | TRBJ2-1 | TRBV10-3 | CAIRGGGGGPSDEQFF | TGTGCCATCAGGGGGGGAGGGGGAGGGCCGAGCGATGAGCAGTTCTTC
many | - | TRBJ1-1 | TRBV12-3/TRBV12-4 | CASMGNWNMNTEAFF | TGTGCCAGCATGGGAAATTGGAACATGAACACTGAAGCTTTCTTT
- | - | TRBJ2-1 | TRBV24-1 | CATSGRNNEQFF | TGCGCTACCAGTGGCCGGAACAATGAGCAGTTCTTC
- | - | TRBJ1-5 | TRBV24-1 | CASSLAGLNQPQHF | TGTGCCAGCAGCTTAGCGGGGCTCAATCAGCCCCAGCATTTT
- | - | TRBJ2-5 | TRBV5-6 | CASSGDAWETQYF | TGTGCCAGCTCCGGCGACGCCTGGGAGACCCAGTACTTC
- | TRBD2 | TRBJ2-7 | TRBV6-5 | CASSYRSSGSHEQYF | TGTGCCAGCAGTTATCGGTCTAGCGGGAGTCACGAGCAGTACTTC
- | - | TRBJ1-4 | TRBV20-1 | CSARVRGAGEKLFF | TGCAGTGCTAGAGTTAGAGGGGCCGGTGAAAAACTGTTTTTT
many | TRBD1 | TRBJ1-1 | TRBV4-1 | CASSQVTGGTEAFF | TGCGCCAGCAGCCAAGTAACAGGGGGCACTGAAGCTTTCTTT
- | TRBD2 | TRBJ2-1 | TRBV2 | CASSVYGREGYFRYF | TGTGCCAGCAGTGTTTACGGGCGGGAGGGCTATTTCAGGTACTTC
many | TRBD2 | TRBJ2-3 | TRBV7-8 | CASTRQRTSGPTDTQYF | TGTGCCAGCACCCGACAGCGGACTAGCGGACCCACAGATACGCAGTATTTT